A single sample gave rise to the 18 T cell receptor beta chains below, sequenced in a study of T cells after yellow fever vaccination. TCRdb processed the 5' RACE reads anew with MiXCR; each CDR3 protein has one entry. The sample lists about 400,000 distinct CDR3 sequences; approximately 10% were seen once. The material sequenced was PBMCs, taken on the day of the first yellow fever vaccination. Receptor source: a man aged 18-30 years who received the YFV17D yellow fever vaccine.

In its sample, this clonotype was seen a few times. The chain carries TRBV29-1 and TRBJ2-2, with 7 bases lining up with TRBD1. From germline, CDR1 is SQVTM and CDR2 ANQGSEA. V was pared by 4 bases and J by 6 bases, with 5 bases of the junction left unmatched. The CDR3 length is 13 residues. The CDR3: CSVARDSPGELFF. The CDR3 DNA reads TGCAGCGTTGCTAGGGACAGCCCCGGGGAGCTGTTTTTT.

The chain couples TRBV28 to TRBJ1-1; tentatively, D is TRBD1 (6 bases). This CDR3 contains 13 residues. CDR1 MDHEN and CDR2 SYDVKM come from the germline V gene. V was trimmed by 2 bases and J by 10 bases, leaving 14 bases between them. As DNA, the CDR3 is TGTGCCAGCAGTTTACCAGGGGCGCAGGGAGCTTTCTTT. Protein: CASSLPGAQGAFF.

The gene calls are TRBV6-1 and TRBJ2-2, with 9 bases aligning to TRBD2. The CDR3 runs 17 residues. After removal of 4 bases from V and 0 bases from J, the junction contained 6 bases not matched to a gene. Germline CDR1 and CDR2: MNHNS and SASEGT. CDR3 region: CASSAYSGGSNTGELFF. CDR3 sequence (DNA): TGTGCCAGCAGTGCCTACAGCGGGGGGTCGAACACCGGGGAGCTGTTTTTT.

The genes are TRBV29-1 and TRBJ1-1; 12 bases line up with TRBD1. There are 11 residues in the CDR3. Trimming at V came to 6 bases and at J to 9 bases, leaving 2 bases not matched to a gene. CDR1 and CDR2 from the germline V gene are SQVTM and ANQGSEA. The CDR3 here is CSVRDRGQAFF. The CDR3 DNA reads TGCAGCGTGCGGGACAGGGGGCAAGCTTTCTTT.

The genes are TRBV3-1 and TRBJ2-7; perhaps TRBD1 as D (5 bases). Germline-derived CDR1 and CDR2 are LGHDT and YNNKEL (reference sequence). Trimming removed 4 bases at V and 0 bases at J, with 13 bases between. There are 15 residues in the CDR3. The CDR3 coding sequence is TGTGCCAGCAGCCCCTCACCGGACACCTCCTACGAGCAGTACTTC. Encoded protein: CASSPSPDTSYEQYF.

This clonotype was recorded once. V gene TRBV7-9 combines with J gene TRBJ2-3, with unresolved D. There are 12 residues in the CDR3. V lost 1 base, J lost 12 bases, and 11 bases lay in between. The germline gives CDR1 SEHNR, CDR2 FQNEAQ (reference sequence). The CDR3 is CASSLGPVPQYF. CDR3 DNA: TGTGCCAGCAGCTTAGGGCCGGTTCCACAGTATTTT.

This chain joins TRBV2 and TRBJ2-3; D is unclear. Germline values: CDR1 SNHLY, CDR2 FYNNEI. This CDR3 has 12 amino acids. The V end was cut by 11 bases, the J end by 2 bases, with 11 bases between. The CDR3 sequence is CAGGYSTDTQYF. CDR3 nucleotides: TGTGCCGGTGGCTATTCCACAGATACGCAGTATTTT.

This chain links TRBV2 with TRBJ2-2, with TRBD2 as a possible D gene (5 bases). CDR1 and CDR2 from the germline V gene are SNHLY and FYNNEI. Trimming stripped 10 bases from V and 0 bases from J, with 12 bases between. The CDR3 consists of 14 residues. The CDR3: CAIWPGTNTGELFF. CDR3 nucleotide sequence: TGTGCCATCTGGCCGGGGACGAACACCGGGGAGCTGTTTTTT. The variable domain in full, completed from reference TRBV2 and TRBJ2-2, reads EPEVTQTPSHQVTQMGQEVILRCVPISNHLYFYWYRQILGQKVEFLVSFYNNEISEKSEIFDDQFSVERPDGSNFTLKIRSTKLEDSAMYFCAIWPGTNTGELFFGEGSRLTVL.

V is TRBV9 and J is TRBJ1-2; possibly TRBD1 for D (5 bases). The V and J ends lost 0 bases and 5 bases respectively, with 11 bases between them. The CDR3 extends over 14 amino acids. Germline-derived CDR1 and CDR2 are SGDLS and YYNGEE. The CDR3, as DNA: TGTGCCAGCAGCGTAGGGGCAGGGCAATATGGCTACACCTTC. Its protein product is CASSVGAGQYGYTF.

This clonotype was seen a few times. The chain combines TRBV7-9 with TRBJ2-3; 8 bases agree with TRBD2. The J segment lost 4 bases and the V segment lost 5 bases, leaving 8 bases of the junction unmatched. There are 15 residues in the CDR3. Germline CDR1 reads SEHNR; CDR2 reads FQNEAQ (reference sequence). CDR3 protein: CASSPYGGGSDTQYF. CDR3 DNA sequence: TGTGCCAGCAGCCCTTACGGGGGGGGCTCAGATACGCAGTATTTT.

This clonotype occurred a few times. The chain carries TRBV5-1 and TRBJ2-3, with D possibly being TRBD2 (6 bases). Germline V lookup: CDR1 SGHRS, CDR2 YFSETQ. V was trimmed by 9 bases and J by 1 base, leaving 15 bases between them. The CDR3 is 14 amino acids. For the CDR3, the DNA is TGCGCCACCTCCGCGGGGTGGGGCACAGATACGCAGTATTTT. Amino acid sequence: CATSAGWGTDTQYF.

The CDR3 DNA reads TGTGCCAGCAGCTTAACGCGGGGGCTAAACTACAATGAGCAGTTCTTC. It is translated as CASSLTRGLNYNEQFF. The V call is TRBV7-9, the J call TRBJ2-1; tentative D call: TRBD2 (7 bases). Trimming removed 2 bases from V and 3 bases from J, with 14 bases in between. CDR3 length: 16 residues. Germline values: CDR1 SEHNR, CDR2 FQNEAQ (reference sequence).

CDR3 sequence: CASRETGGPIYEQYV. The CDR3 nucleotides are TGTGCCAGCAGAGAAACAGGGGGACCCATCTACGAGCAGTACGTC. V usage is TRBV6-1 and J usage is TRBJ2-7; 8 bases line up with TRBD1. This CDR3 spans 15 amino acids. V shed 6 bases and J 3 bases; nucleotides not matched to a gene: 10. Germline CDR1 is MNHNS and CDR2 is SASEGT.

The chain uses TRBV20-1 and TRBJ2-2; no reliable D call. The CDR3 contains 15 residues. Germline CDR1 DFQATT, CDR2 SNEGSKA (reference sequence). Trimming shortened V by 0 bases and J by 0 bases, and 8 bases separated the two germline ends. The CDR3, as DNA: TGCAGTGCTAGAGATGGGGTCGCGAACACCGGGGAGCTGTTTTTT. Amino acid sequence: CSARDGVANTGELFF.

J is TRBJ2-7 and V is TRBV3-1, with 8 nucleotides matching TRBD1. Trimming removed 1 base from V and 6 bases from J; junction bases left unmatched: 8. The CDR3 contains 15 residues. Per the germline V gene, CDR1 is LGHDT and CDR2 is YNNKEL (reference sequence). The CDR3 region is CASSQVGPGGREQYF. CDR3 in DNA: TGTGCCAGCAGCCAAGTGGGGCCAGGGGGCCGCGAGCAGTACTTC.

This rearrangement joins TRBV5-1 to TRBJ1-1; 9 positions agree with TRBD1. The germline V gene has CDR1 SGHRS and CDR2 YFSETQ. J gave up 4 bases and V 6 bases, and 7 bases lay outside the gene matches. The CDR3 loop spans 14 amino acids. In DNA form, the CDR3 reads TGCGCCAGCACCCTTTTGACAGGGGGCACTGAAGCTTTCTTT. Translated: CASTLLTGGTEAFF.

The DNA for the CDR3 is TGTGCCAGCAGCCTGACTAGCAGCTCCTACGAGCAGTACTTC. As protein: CASSLTSSSYEQYF. The genes are TRBV9 and TRBJ2-7; 7 bases line up with TRBD2. Losses at the gene ends were 4 bases for V and 0 bases for J; bases not matched to a gene: 4. The CDR3 spans 14 residues. CDR1 is SGDLS and CDR2 is YYNGEE in the germline V gene.

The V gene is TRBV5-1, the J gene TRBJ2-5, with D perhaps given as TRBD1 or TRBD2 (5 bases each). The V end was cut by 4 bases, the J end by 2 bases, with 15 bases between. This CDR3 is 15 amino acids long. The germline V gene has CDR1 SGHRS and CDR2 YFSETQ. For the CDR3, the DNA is TGCGCCAGCAGCCTCCCCCGGGACGCACAAGAGACCCAGTACTTC. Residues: CASSLPRDAQETQYF.